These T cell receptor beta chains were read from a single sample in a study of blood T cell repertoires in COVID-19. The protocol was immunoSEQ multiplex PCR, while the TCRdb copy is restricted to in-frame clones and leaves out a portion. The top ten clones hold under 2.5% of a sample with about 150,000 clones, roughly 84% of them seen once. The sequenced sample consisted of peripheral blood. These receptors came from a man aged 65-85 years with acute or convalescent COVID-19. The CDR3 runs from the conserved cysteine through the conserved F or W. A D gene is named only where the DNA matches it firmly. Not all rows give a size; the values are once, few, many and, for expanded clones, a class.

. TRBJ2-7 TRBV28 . TGTGCCATTGGAGGACCTCTTGTGCAGTACTTC CAIGGPLVQYF
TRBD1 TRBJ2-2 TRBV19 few TGTGCCAGTAGTATATGGACAGGGGACTTCATGAACACCGGGGAGCTGTTTTTT CASSIWTGDFMNTGELFF
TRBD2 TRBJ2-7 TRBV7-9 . TGTGCCAGCAGCTCCCGGGACTATAAATACGAGCAGTACTTC CASSSRDYKYEQYF
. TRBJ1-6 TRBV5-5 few TGTGCCAGCAGCCCTAGACAGAGTCCTAATTCACCCCTCCACTTT CASSPRQSPNSPLHF
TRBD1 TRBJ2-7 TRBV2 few TGTGCCAGCAGTGGTGGGACAGGGTACTACGAGCAGTACTTC CASSGGTGYYEQYF
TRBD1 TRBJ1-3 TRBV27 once TGTGCCAGCAGGCCGCAGGGGGGTTGGAACACCATATATTTT CASRPQGGWNTIYF
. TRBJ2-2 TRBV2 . TGTGCCAGCAGGACCAGTCGGAGGGCAGGGTTGGGAACCGGGGAGCTGTTTTTT CASRTSRRAGLGTGELFF
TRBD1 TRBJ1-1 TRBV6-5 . TGTGCCAGCAAACGACAGGGGGGGAACACTGAAGCTTTCTTT CASKRQGGNTEAFF
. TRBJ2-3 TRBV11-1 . TGTGCCAGCACCCACCATCAGGGGGGTAGCACAGATACGCAGTATTTT CASTHHQGGSTDTQYF
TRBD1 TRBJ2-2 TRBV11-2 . TGTGCCAGCAGCTCGGGACAGCTGAACACCGGGGAGCTGTTTTTT CASSSGQLNTGELFF
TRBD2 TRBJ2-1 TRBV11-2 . TGTGCCAGCAGCTTAGCGGGAGGGTACAATGAGCAGTTCTTC CASSLAGGYNEQFF
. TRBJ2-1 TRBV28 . TGTGCCAGCAGACCACAAACTGGACTAAATGAGCAGTTCTTC CASRPQTGLNEQFF
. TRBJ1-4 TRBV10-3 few TGTGCCATCAGCGCGGACAGTACAACTAATGAAAAACTGTTTTTT CAISADSTTNEKLFF
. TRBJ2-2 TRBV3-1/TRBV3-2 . TGTGCCAGCAGCCAGGCTAGGGGCGTGGGGGAGCTGTTTTTT CASSQARGVGELFF
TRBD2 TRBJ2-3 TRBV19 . TGTGCCAGTAGTATCTTTGCGGGAGGGGGGGATACGCAGTATTTT CASSIFAGGGDTQYF
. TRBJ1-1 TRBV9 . TGTGCCAGCAGCTTCTATCTGAACACTGAAGCTTTCTTT CASSFYLNTEAFF
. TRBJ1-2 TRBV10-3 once TGTGCCATCAGCACACAGGAATATGGCTACACCTTC CAISTQEYGYTF
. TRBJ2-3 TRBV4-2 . TGTGCCAGCAGCCAGGGCAGGGTGGCCAGGCAGTATTTT CASSQGRVARQYF
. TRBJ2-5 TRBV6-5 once TGTGCCAGCTTTGCGTGGATATATACGGAGGGGACCCAGTACTTC CASFAWIYTEGTQYF
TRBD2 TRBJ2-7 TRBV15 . TGTGCCACCAGCAGAGATCTCTTTGGGCTAGCGGGGGAGAATTACGAGCAGTACTTC CATSRDLFGLAGENYEQYF
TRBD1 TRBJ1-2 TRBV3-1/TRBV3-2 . TGTGCCCGCGGCGAGGGGGGGGGACAGGGAATTTCAGGCTACACCTTC CARGEGGGQGISGYTF
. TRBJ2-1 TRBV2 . TGTGCCAGCAGCCAAGGGCTAGGGGGCAATGAGCAGTTCTTC CASSQGLGGNEQFF